Presented here are 13 T cell receptor beta chains from one specimen sequenced in a study of PD-L1 blockade in urothelial cancer. Time point described: peripheral blood 6 weeks after treatment start. Only in-frame clones appear in the TCRdb table, and some are missing; sequencing was by immunoSEQ multiplex PCR. Among around 49,000 clones, roughly 78% were seen once, and the ten largest hold about 13%. The specimen comprised PBMCs, sampled around atezolizumab (anti-PD-L1) treatment. These receptors were collected from a man in his sixties with urothelial cancer.

The chain employs TRBV5-6 and TRBJ1-2, with 7 bases matching TRBD1. The CDR3 runs 16 residues. V lost 2 bases to trimming and J lost 7 bases; unmatched junction nucleotides: 14. CDR1 and CDR2 (germline): SGHDT, YYEEEE. CDR3 DNA: TGTGCCAGCAGCTTTTCCCCCCGGGACAGCCTTGGTGGCTACACCTTC. This translates into CASSFSPRDSLGGYTF.

The rearrangement uses TRBV27 and TRBJ1-2, with 7 bases matching TRBD1. V lost 1 base to trimming and J lost 2 bases; unmatched junction nucleotides: 4. The CDR3 totals 15 residues. Germline V lookup: CDR1 MNHEY, CDR2 SMNVEV (reference sequence). In nucleotides, the CDR3 is TGTGCCAGCAGTTTATTGGCGACAGGGAACTATGGCTACACCTTC. As protein: CASSLLATGNYGYTF.

The chain is built from TRBV4-3 and TRBJ1-5; D ambiguous. Germline CDR1 and CDR2: LGHNA and YSLEER. The CDR3 has 13 amino acids. The germline V and J ends were trimmed by 0 bases and 5 bases, with 5 bases remaining between them. CDR3 sequence reads: CASSQERDQPQHF. The CDR3 DNA sequence: TGCGCCAGCAGCCAAGAGAGGGATCAGCCCCAGCATTTT.

The chain combines TRBV5-1 with TRBJ2-7, with D possibly being TRBD1 (6 bases). This CDR3 spans 14 amino acids. CDR1 is SGHRS, CDR2 YFSETQ, per germline. Between the trimmed V and J ends, which lost 1 base and 6 bases, there was a span of 14 bases. For the CDR3, the DNA is TGCGCCAGCAGCTTGTCGACAGGACCCGGCGAGCAGTACTTC. Protein: CASSLSTGPGEQYF. Together with reference TRBV5-1 and TRBJ2-7, the CDR3 gives the full variable domain: KAGVTQTPRYLIKTRGQQVTLSCSPISGHRSVSWYQQTPGQGLQFLFEYFSETQRNKGNFPGRFSGRQFSNSRSEMNVSTLELGDSALYLCASSLSTGPGEQYFGPGTRLTVT.

CDR3 sequence reads: CAWSVRGISYEQYF. CDR3 sequence (DNA): TGTGCCTGGAGTGTTCGGGGGATCTCCTACGAGCAGTACTTC. This rearrangement joins TRBV30 to TRBJ2-7; maybe TRBD2 (6 bases). V lost 0 bases, J lost 0 bases, and 9 bases lay in between. Germline assignment: CDR1 GTSNPN and CDR2 SVGIG (reference sequence). This CDR3 spans 14 amino acids. The full variable domain, completed using reference TRBV30 and TRBJ2-7, is SQTIHQWPATLVQPVGSPLSLECTVEGTSNPNLYWYRQAAGRGLQLLFYSVGIGQISSEVPQNLSASRPQDRQFILSSKKLLLSDSGFYLCAWSVRGISYEQYFGPGTRLTVT.

This chain connects TRBV18 to TRBJ2-7; TRBD1 agrees at 8 bases. Losses at the gene ends were 5 bases for V and 4 bases for J; bases not matched to a gene: 10. The CDR3 runs 15 residues. The germline CDR1 and CDR2 sequences are KGHSH and LQKENI. CDR3 in DNA: TGTGCCAGCTCAGCAGGGGCAGGGGGCAGTTACGAGCAGTACTTC. Protein sequence: CASSAGAGGSYEQYF.

The chain combines TRBV6-6 with TRBJ2-1, with a tentative D call TRBD1 (5 bases). Between the trimmed V and J ends, which lost 4 bases and 4 bases, there was a span of 11 bases. The CDR3 is 14 amino acids. Germline V gene sequence: CDR1 MNHNY, CDR2 SVGAGI (reference sequence). The CDR3 DNA reads TGTGCCAGCAGTTCCTATGACAGATACAATGAGCAGTTCTTC. It yields the protein CASSSYDRYNEQFF.

The chain recombines TRBV5-4 with TRBJ2-1; 7 nucleotides agree with TRBD2. V was clipped by 3 bases and J by 2 bases; unmatched bases: 5. The CDR3 totals 15 residues. CDR1 and CDR2 (germline): SGHNT, YYREEE (reference sequence). This CDR3 is CASSSGREAYNEQFF. Here the CDR3 DNA reads TGTGCCAGCAGCTCGGGACGGGAGGCCTACAATGAGCAGTTCTTC.

The chain couples TRBV7-9 to TRBJ2-5; 11 bases line up with TRBD2. CDR3 length: 14 amino acids. The V and J ends lost 1 base and 5 bases, in that order; junction bases with no gene match: 0. From germline, CDR1 is SEHNR and CDR2 FQNEAQ (reference sequence). This CDR3 is CASSLGLAGETQYF. CDR3 coding DNA: TGTGCCAGCAGCTTAGGACTAGCGGGGGAGACCCAGTACTTC.

The J gene is TRBJ1-5, the V gene TRBV7-2; no clear D gene. There are 13 residues in the CDR3. V was shortened by 3 bases and J by 4 bases, with 7 bases between the two germline ends. The germline V gene has CDR1 SGHTA and CDR2 FQGNSA. CDR3 residues: CASSLENNQPQHF. The CDR3 coding sequence is TGTGCCAGCAGCTTGGAGAATAATCAGCCCCAGCATTTT.

This chain joins TRBV5-1 and TRBJ2-3, with TRBD2 matching 9 bases. CDR3 size: 15 residues. J was trimmed by 1 base and V by 6 bases; bases with no gene match: 6. CDR1 is SGHRS and CDR2 is YFSETQ in the germline V gene. Here the CDR3 DNA reads TGCGCCAGCAATCCCCGGACTAGCGGCACAGATACGCAGTATTTT. Amino acid sequence: CASNPRTSGTDTQYF.

This clone came up once. This chain joins TRBV7-9 and TRBJ1-2; the D gene is possibly TRBD1 (5 bases). Trimming removed 3 bases from V and 4 bases from J, with 12 bases in between. CDR1 is SEHNR, CDR2 FQNEAQ, per germline (reference sequence). This CDR3 has 14 residues. The CDR3 DNA reads TGTGCCAGCAGCTTCGCAGGGATTTCCTATGGCTACACCTTC. It specifies CASSFAGISYGYTF.

V usage is TRBV11-3 and J usage is TRBJ2-3; maybe TRBD2 (5 bases). Between the trimmed V and J ends, which lost 2 bases and 2 bases, there was a span of 11 bases. This CDR3 has 15 residues. In germline, CDR1 is SGHNT, CDR2 YENEEA. Here the CDR3 reads CASSLSGAATDTQYF. The CDR3, as DNA: TGTGCCAGCAGCTTAAGCGGAGCCGCCACAGATACGCAGTATTTT.